Each of the 26 T cell receptor beta chains below was sequenced from the same sample in a study of cytomegalovirus exposure and HLA in healthy donors. PCR primers comprised 60 Vbeta and 13 Jbeta primers. This table comes from immunoSEQ multiplex PCR, and its TCRdb copy is limited to in-frame clones, with some not included. Of 100,000 to 150,000 clones listed, about 80% are singletons. Specimen: PBMCs. The receptors derive from a woman between 40 and 50 years old in good health and CMV-seropositive.

The rearrangement uses TRBV7-9 and TRBJ1-5; D ambiguous. There are 12 residues in the CDR3. In germline, CDR1 is SEHNR, CDR2 FQNEAQ (reference sequence). V was shortened by 1 base and J by 6 bases, with 4 bases between the two germline ends. In DNA, the CDR3 is TGTGCCAGCAGCTTAGGCGGTCAGCCCCAGCATTTT. It translates to CASSLGGQPQHF.

This rearrangement joins TRBV30 to TRBJ1-2; 8 bases fit TRBD1. There are 13 residues in the CDR3. CDR1 is GTSNPN, CDR2 SVGIG, per germline (reference sequence). Trimming cost V 5 bases and J 7 bases; bases outside gene matches: 9. CDR3 DNA: TGTGCCTGGGAACAGGGGGTTCTGGGTGGCTACACCTTC. This gives the protein CAWEQGVLGGYTF.

V usage is TRBV5-1 and J usage is TRBJ2-5, with 10 bases matching TRBD2. With 4 bases clipped from V and 0 bases from J, the junction kept 12 bases outside the gene matches. The CDR3 covers 18 residues. Per germline, CDR1 SGHRS and CDR2 YFSETQ. The CDR3 loop reads CASSPSTLAGVYQETQYF. The CDR3 DNA reads TGCGCCAGCAGCCCAAGTACCCTAGCGGGAGTGTACCAAGAGACCCAGTACTTC. Combining the CDR3 with reference TRBV5-1 and TRBJ2-5 gives the whole variable domain KAGVTQTPRYLIKTRGQQVTLSCSPISGHRSVSWYQQTPGQGLQFLFEYFSETQRNKGNFPGRFSGRQFSNSRSEMNVSTLELGDSALYLCASSPSTLAGVYQETQYFGPGTRLLVL.

The rearrangement links TRBV5-1 to TRBJ2-1; D unresolved. The CDR3 runs to 14 residues. V was pared by 0 bases and J by 8 bases, with 12 bases between. Germline lookup yields CDR1 SGHRS and CDR2 YFSETQ. CDR3 protein: CASSLVRPTDEQFF. CDR3 DNA sequence: TGCGCCAGCAGCTTGGTTAGGCCTACAGATGAGCAGTTCTTC.

J is TRBJ2-2 and V is TRBV6-6; the D gene is possibly TRBD2 (5 bases). This CDR3 comprises 14 residues. Per germline, CDR1 MNHNY and CDR2 SVGAGI (reference sequence). Trimming stripped 6 bases from V and 1 base from J, with 9 bases between. CDR3 sequence reads: CASRIEGNTGELFF. Here the CDR3 DNA reads TGTGCCAGCAGGATCGAGGGGAACACCGGGGAGCTGTTTTTT.

J is TRBJ2-1 and V is TRBV7-6; TRBD2 matches 15 bases. Trimming took 6 bases from V and 3 from J; bases not matched to a gene: 12. The length of the CDR3 is 19 residues. Germline CDR1 reads SGHVS; CDR2 reads FNYEAQ. Here the CDR3 reads CASSPGLAGGGRVYNEQFF. The CDR3 region has the DNA TGTGCCAGCAGTCCAGGACTAGCGGGAGGGGGGAGGGTCTACAATGAGCAGTTCTTC.

The V call is TRBV27, the J call TRBJ2-5; TRBD1 agrees at 8 bases. J was trimmed by 5 bases and V by 4 bases; bases with no gene match: 9. This CDR3 contains 15 residues. Germline CDR1 MNHEY, CDR2 SMNVEV (reference sequence). CDR3 coding DNA: TGTGCCAGCAGTTCGTCAGGGGGCTTCCGGGAGACCCAGTACTTC. Protein sequence: CASSSSGGFRETQYF.

V usage is TRBV6-6 and J usage is TRBJ2-2; 7 bases map to TRBD2. The CDR3 has 14 residues. Looked up from germline, CDR1 is MNHNY and CDR2 is SVGAGI (reference sequence). V dropped 7 bases and J dropped 6; count of bases not matched to a gene: 8. CDR3 nucleotide sequence: TGTGCCAGCATAGATCGGGAGGAATCCGGGGAGCTGTTTTTT. This translates into CASIDREESGELFF.

This clone was recorded once. This chain uses TRBV10-2 with TRBJ2-3; 8 bases map to TRBD1. J lost 0 bases, V lost 7 bases, and 15 bases had no gene match. This CDR3 has 18 residues. CDR1 and CDR2 (germline): WSHSY, SAAADI. Written as DNA, the CDR3 is TGCGCCAGCACGGACCATGGACAGGGAAGAACTAGCACAGATACGCAGTATTTT. Translated, it gives CASTDHGQGRTSTDTQYF.

This clone turned up a few times. This rearrangement joins TRBV2 to TRBJ2-7; 9 bases agree with TRBD1. Trimming at V came to 6 bases and at J to 4 bases, leaving 4 bases not matched to a gene. Germline values: CDR1 SNHLY, CDR2 FYNNEI. The CDR3 loop spans 13 amino acids. In DNA, the CDR3 is TGTGCCAGCAGCAGCGGGACAGGGTACGAGCAGTACTTC. This gives the protein CASSSGTGYEQYF. Full variable domain (rest looked up from reference TRBV2 and TRBJ2-7): EPEVTQTPSHQVTQMGQEVILRCVPISNHLYFYWYRQILGQKVEFLVSFYNNEISEKSEIFDDQFSVERPDGSNFTLKIRSTKLEDSAMYFCASSSGTGYEQYFGPGTRLTVT.

The chain combines TRBV28 with TRBJ2-7, with 9 bases identical to TRBD1. Per the germline V gene, CDR1 is MDHEN and CDR2 is SYDVKM. This CDR3 is built from 14 residues. The J segment lost 3 bases and the V segment lost 5 bases, leaving 5 bases of the junction unmatched. CDR3 DNA sequence: TGTGCCAGCAGTACCCCGGGACAGGGCTACGAGCAGTACTTC. This translates into CASSTPGQGYEQYF.

The chain employs TRBV5-1 and TRBJ1-3; D not resolved. CDR1 is SGHRS, CDR2 YFSETQ, per germline. The CDR3 runs 15 residues. V gave up 2 bases and J gave up 0 bases, with 9 bases separating them. For the CDR3, the DNA is TGCGCCAGCAGCTTCCAGGAGGCCTCTGGAAACACCATATATTTT. Amino acid sequence: CASSFQEASGNTIYF.

The chain has TRBV11-3 and TRBJ2-3, with 13 bases identical to TRBD2. Germline loops: CDR1 SGHNT, CDR2 YENEEA. With 5 bases clipped from V and 3 bases from J, the junction kept 8 bases outside the gene matches. This CDR3 region has 17 residues. CDR3 residues: CASSPWTSGRGTDTQYF. CDR3 in DNA: TGTGCCAGCAGCCCATGGACTAGCGGGAGAGGGACAGATACGCAGTATTTT.

This sequence joins TRBV28 and TRBJ1-2; D remains unclear. CDR1 is MDHEN, CDR2 SYDVKM, per germline. V was trimmed by 2 bases and J by 6 bases, leaving 4 bases between them. This CDR3 has 11 amino acids. CDR3 loop: CASSLLDGYTF. CDR3 DNA: TGTGCCAGCAGTTTACTCGATGGCTACACCTTC.

The V and J genes are TRBV11-3 and TRBJ2-2; D not certain. Trimming took off 3 bases at V and 5 bases at J, with 10 bases between the two ends. CDR3 length equals 14 residues. The germline gives CDR1 SGHNT, CDR2 YENEEA. The CDR3 is CASSFRRGTGELFF. CDR3 sequence (DNA): TGTGCCAGCAGCTTCCGTAGAGGTACCGGGGAGCTGTTTTTT. Full variable domain (rest looked up from reference TRBV11-3 and TRBJ2-2): EAGVVQSPRYKIIEKKQPVAFWCNPISGHNTLYWYLQNLGQGPELLIRYENEEAVDDSQLPKDRFSAERLKGVDSTLKIQPAELGDSAVYLCASSFRRGTGELFFGEGSRLTVL.

This chain uses TRBV28 with TRBJ1-1, with TRBD1 identical over 9 bases. The length of the CDR3 is 16 residues. The V gene's germline CDR1 is MDHEN and CDR2 SYDVKM. V dropped 6 bases and J dropped 5; count of bases not matched to a gene: 13. The CDR3 DNA follows: TGTGCCAGCAGGTGGGGGAGGGGGACAGGGTTTACTGAAGCTTTCTTT. Translating gives CASRWGRGTGFTEAFF. Supplemented by reference TRBV28 and TRBJ1-1, the full variable domain reads DVKVTQSSRYLVKRTGEKVFLECVQDMDHENMFWYRQDPGLGLRLIYFSYDVKMKEKGDIPEGYSVSREKKERFSLILESASTNQTSMYLCASRWGRGTGFTEAFFGQGTRLTVV.

This clone has only a few counts. V usage is TRBV27 and J usage is TRBJ2-2, with D possibly matching TRBD1 (6 bases). Trimming removed 4 bases at V and 3 bases at J, with 9 bases between. The germline CDR1 and CDR2 sequences are MNHEY and SMNVEV (reference sequence). This CDR3 has 14 amino acids. The CDR3 bases are TGTGCCAGCAGTTCGGACAGATACACCGGGGAGCTGTTTTTT. Its protein product is CASSSDRYTGELFF.

The V call is TRBV30, the J call TRBJ2-1; 8 positions agree with TRBD1. V was pared by 2 bases and J by 8 bases, with 8 bases of the junction left unmatched. CDR1 is GTSNPN and CDR2 is SVGIG in the germline V gene (reference sequence). The CDR3 has 14 residues. The CDR3 loop is CAWSSGTGIDEQFF. CDR3 bases: TGTGCCTGGAGTTCGGGGACAGGAATCGATGAGCAGTTCTTC.

The chain couples TRBV28 to TRBJ2-7; a possible D gene is TRBD2 (7 bases). Trimming cost V 1 base and J 3 bases, with 13 bases left between them. This CDR3 is built from 15 residues. Germline CDR1 is MDHEN and CDR2 is SYDVKM. The CDR3 region is CASSLLGGGSYEQYF. The DNA of the CDR3 is TGTGCCAGCAGTTTATTAGGGGGAGGGAGCTACGAGCAGTACTTC.

The chain's CDR3 is CASSPNGGQNTEAFF. The CDR3 bases are TGTGCCAGCTCACCAAACGGGGGGCAGAACACTGAAGCTTTCTTT. J is TRBJ1-1 and V is TRBV18, with a tentative D call TRBD1 (6 bases). V was clipped by 2 bases and J by 1 base, with 11 bases between them. Germline V gives CDR1 KGHSH, CDR2 LQKENI. This CDR3 has 15 amino acids.

The genes are TRBV27 and TRBJ1-2, with D uncertain. The CDR3 runs to 17 residues. The ends were cut back, 3 bases at V and 4 bases at J, with 21 bases in the middle. Germline lookup yields CDR1 MNHEY and CDR2 SMNVEV (reference sequence). The CDR3 is CASSFIGRAGDGYGYTF. Written as DNA, the CDR3 is TGTGCCAGCAGTTTTATCGGTAGGGCGGGCGATGGCTATGGCTACACCTTC.

V is TRBV5-1 and J is TRBJ2-7; 7 bases line up with TRBD2. This CDR3 is 16 amino acids long. Losses at the gene ends were 4 bases for V and 2 bases for J; bases not matched to a gene: 12. Germline V lookup: CDR1 SGHRS, CDR2 YFSETQ. CDR3: CASSASGGSRAYEQYF. In nucleotides, the CDR3 is TGCGCCAGCAGCGCGTCCGGCGGGAGCAGGGCCTACGAGCAGTACTTC. Full variable domain (remainder filled in from reference TRBV5-1 and TRBJ2-7): KAGVTQTPRYLIKTRGQQVTLSCSPISGHRSVSWYQQTPGQGLQFLFEYFSETQRNKGNFPGRFSGRQFSNSRSEMNVSTLELGDSALYLCASSASGGSRAYEQYFGPGTRLTVT.

The V gene is TRBV19, the J gene TRBJ1-2; D unresolved. The V gene lost 5 bases and the J gene lost 8 bases, with 15 bases spanning the gap. The germline CDR1 and CDR2 sequences are LNHDA and SQIVND (reference sequence). The CDR3 spans 13 residues. The CDR3 DNA sequence: TGTGCCAGTAGTCAAAGACAACTAGGAGGCTACACCTTC. Amino acid sequence: CASSQRQLGGYTF.

For this clone: One junction end disagrees with the germline gene, perhaps due to a read error. The rearrangement uses TRBV9 and TRBJ2-7; 7 bases are shared with TRBD1. CDR1 and CDR2 from the germline V gene are SGDLS and YYNGEE. CDR3 length equals 11 residues. Here the CDR3 reads CASSGSGTVFF. As DNA, the CDR3 is TGTGCCAGCAGCGGTTCCGGGACAGTTTTCTTC.

The chain combines TRBV18 with TRBJ2-3, with 13 bases that match TRBD2. The CDR3 is made up of 16 amino acids. Germline loops: CDR1 KGHSH, CDR2 LQKENI. V dropped 6 bases and J dropped 4; count of bases not matched to a gene: 7. The CDR3 sequence is CASSPLLAGGADTQYF. The CDR3 DNA is TGTGCCAGCTCGCCGCTACTAGCGGGGGGGGCAGATACGCAGTATTTT. Using reference TRBV18 and TRBJ2-3 for the parts outside the CDR3, the full variable domain is NAGVMQNPRHLVRRRGQEARLRCSPMKGHSHVYWYRQLPEEGLKFMVYLQKENIIDESGMPKERFSAEFPKEGPSILRIQQVVRGDSAAYFCASSPLLAGGADTQYFGPGTRLTVL.

The J gene is TRBJ2-1, the V gene TRBV5-4; D unclear. CDR3 length: 16 residues. Germline values: CDR1 SGHNT, CDR2 YYREEE (reference sequence). The V and J ends lost 6 bases and 0 bases respectively, with 16 bases between them. The CDR3 sequence is CASTSPDKSSYNEQFF. The CDR3 DNA reads as TGTGCCAGCACCTCGCCCGACAAGAGCTCCTACAATGAGCAGTTCTTC.